These 32 T cell receptor beta chains were all obtained from the same sample, sequenced in a study of cytomegalovirus exposure and HLA in healthy donors. PCR involved 60 Vbeta and 13 Jbeta primers. Sequencing was performed with immunoSEQ multiplex PCR; in TCRdb, only in-frame clones are kept and a portion is missing. The sample includes fewer than 200,000 clones, roughly 87% seen only once; the top ten take less than 0.3%. The sequencing sample was made of PBMCs. These receptors were obtained from a girl under three years old in good health and CMV-seronegative.

The chain couples TRBV5-6 to TRBJ2-1; TRBD1 agrees at 8 bases. Germline V gene data show CDR1 as SGHDT and CDR2 as YYEEEE. The CDR3 has 14 amino acids. After removal of 4 bases from V and 10 bases from J, the junction contained 10 bases not matched to a gene. CDR3 sequence reads: CASSPLDREHEQFF. Written as DNA, the CDR3 is TGTGCCAGCAGCCCATTGGACAGGGAACACGAGCAGTTCTTC.

This clone has just a few counts. This specimen includes other DNA sequences encoding the same CDR3. This chain joins TRBV2 and TRBJ1-3; weak D call: TRBD1 (6 bases). The CDR3 length is 15 residues. Trimming removed 3 bases from V and 0 bases from J, with 9 bases in between. Looked up from germline, CDR1 is SNHLY and CDR2 is FYNNEI. The CDR3 nucleotides read TGTGCCAGCAGTGACAGGGGCTACTCTGGAAACACCATATATTTT. Its protein product is CASSDRGYSGNTIYF. Full variable domain (rest looked up from reference TRBV2 and TRBJ1-3): EPEVTQTPSHQVTQMGQEVILRCVPISNHLYFYWYRQILGQKVEFLVSFYNNEISEKSEIFDDQFSVERPDGSNFTLKIRSTKLEDSAMYFCASSDRGYSGNTIYFGEGSWLTVV.

The chain combines TRBV30 with TRBJ2-1; 12 bases line up with TRBD2. V shed 7 bases and J 7 bases; nucleotides not matched to a gene: 2. CDR3 length: 12 amino acids. From germline, CDR1 is GTSNPN and CDR2 SVGIG (reference sequence). The CDR3 DNA sequence: TGTGCCTCTAGCGGGGGGGGAAATGAGCAGTTCTTC. Amino acids: CASSGGGNEQFF.

This clone showed up just once. The chain is built from TRBV2 and TRBJ1-1; possibly TRBD1 for D (6 bases). V lost 5 bases, J lost 4 bases, and 17 bases lay in between. Germline CDR1 SNHLY, CDR2 FYNNEI. This CDR3 contains 15 residues. CDR3 sequence: CASSFQLQGSTEAFF. The DNA for the CDR3 is TGTGCCAGCAGTTTCCAACTCCAGGGGAGCACTGAAGCTTTCTTT.

The chain joins TRBV9 to TRBJ2-1, with 11 bases identical to TRBD1. The CDR3 length is 15 residues. Germline CDR1 reads SGDLS; CDR2 reads YYNGEE. The trim removed 3 bases at V and 4 bases at J, leaving 3 bases unmatched. In nucleotides, the CDR3 is TGTGCCAGCAGCGGCGGACAGGGGGCTTACAATGAGCAGTTCTTC. It specifies CASSGGQGAYNEQFF.

The chain links TRBV7-2 to TRBJ1-2; D unresolved. CDR3 length: 16 amino acids. Germline-derived CDR1 and CDR2 are SGHTA and FQGNSA. V gave up 0 bases and J gave up 1 base, with 12 bases separating them. The CDR3 region is CASSLASDTYNYGYTF. The CDR3 DNA follows: TGTGCCAGCAGCTTAGCCTCAGACACCTATAACTATGGCTACACCTTC.

The chain joins TRBV19 to TRBJ1-2; the D gene is possibly TRBD1 (5 bases). The CDR3 runs to 15 residues. V dropped 7 bases and J dropped 4 bases, with 19 bases sitting between them. Germline V gives CDR1 LNHDA, CDR2 SQIVND (reference sequence). The CDR3 coding sequence is TGTGCCAGTACCACACTCTGGGGCAGGGTCTATGGCTACACCTTC. Amino acids: CASTTLWGRVYGYTF.

This chain joins TRBV11-1 and TRBJ2-1, with 8 bases aligning to TRBD2. The CDR3 runs to 15 residues. CDR1 and CDR2 (germline): SGHAT, FQDESV (reference sequence). Trimming took 5 bases from V and 7 from J; bases not matched to a gene: 10. This CDR3 is CASSHSGSAVNEQFF. The CDR3 DNA sequence: TGTGCCAGCAGCCACAGCGGGAGTGCCGTTAATGAGCAGTTCTTC.

The chain carries TRBV6-1 and TRBJ2-1, with 8 bases identical to TRBD1. The V segment lost 3 bases and the J segment 0 bases; nucleotides outside the gene matches: 16. Germline V gene sequence: CDR1 MNHNS, CDR2 SASEGT. This CDR3 is built from 20 residues. The CDR3 region has the DNA TGTGCCAGCAGTGACCAGGCCCTCCCACGACAGGGGAACTCCTACAATGAGCAGTTCTTC. Translating it yields CASSDQALPRQGNSYNEQFF.

J is TRBJ2-7 and V is TRBV9, with 9 bases aligning to TRBD1. The CDR3 loop spans 16 amino acids. The J segment lost 4 bases and the V segment lost 3 bases, leaving 11 bases of the junction unmatched. Germline V gives CDR1 SGDLS, CDR2 YYNGEE. The CDR3 spells CASSGRPTGGRYEQYF. In DNA, the CDR3 is TGTGCCAGCAGCGGTAGGCCAACAGGGGGCAGGTACGAGCAGTACTTC.

The chain has TRBV9 and TRBJ2-7; no clear D. The CDR3 length is 16 residues. Trimming removed 0 bases from V and 3 bases from J, with 16 bases in between. Germline V gene sequence: CDR1 SGDLS, CDR2 YYNGEE. The CDR3 loop is CASSVAIRSTLYEQYF. The CDR3 coding sequence is TGTGCCAGCAGCGTAGCTATCAGGTCAACCCTCTACGAGCAGTACTTC.

The rearrangement uses TRBV27 and TRBJ2-1; 13 bases agree with TRBD2. The CDR3 runs to 14 residues. The ends lost 3 bases at V and 16 bases at J; junction bases unmatched: 9. Per germline, CDR1 MNHEY and CDR2 SMNVEV (reference sequence). Here the CDR3 DNA reads TGTGCCAGCAGTTTTACTAGCGGGAGGGCTCTTGCCTTCTTC. The encoded protein is CASSFTSGRALAFF.

The CDR3: CASSYSKGANYGYTF. CDR3 bases: TGTGCCAGCAGTTACTCGAAGGGGGCTAACTATGGCTACACCTTC. The V call is TRBV6-5, the J call TRBJ1-2; tentatively, D is TRBD1 (6 bases). V was shortened by 0 bases and J by 0 bases, with 8 bases between the two germline ends. Per the germline V gene, CDR1 is MNHEY and CDR2 is SVGAGI. The CDR3 runs to 15 residues.

The gene calls are TRBV5-8 and TRBJ2-3; a weak D match, TRBD1 (6 bases). The CDR3 covers 17 residues. Germline V gives CDR1 SGHTS, CDR2 YDEGEE. V was trimmed by 0 bases and J by 5 bases, leaving 19 bases between them. In DNA form, the CDR3 reads TGTGCCAGCAGCTTGGCCTCAGGCAGGGGTATGAGAGATACGCAGTATTTT. As protein: CASSLASGRGMRDTQYF.

The chain links TRBV6-1 to TRBJ2-5; 9 bases match TRBD2. The germline V gene encodes CDR1 MNHNS and CDR2 SASEGT. This CDR3 comprises 14 residues. With V trimmed by 3 bases and J by 2 bases, 1 base remained unmatched. The CDR3: CASSDLAGQETQYF. CDR3 coding DNA: TGTGCCAGCAGTGATCTAGCGGGACAAGAGACCCAGTACTTC.

This chain joins TRBV6-1 and TRBJ1-1; 7 bases agree with TRBD1. CDR1 is MNHNS and CDR2 is SASEGT in the germline V gene. V dropped 2 bases and J dropped 3; count of bases not matched to a gene: 3. The CDR3 spans 14 residues. CDR3: CASSELQGYTEAFF. CDR3 coding DNA: TGTGCCAGCAGTGAATTACAGGGGTACACTGAAGCTTTCTTT.

The chain recombines TRBV27 with TRBJ2-1; possibly TRBD2 for D (5 bases). Between the trimmed V and J ends, which lost 5 bases and 6 bases, there was a span of 8 bases. The CDR3 extends over 12 amino acids. Germline CDR1 reads MNHEY; CDR2 reads SMNVEV (reference sequence). Here the CDR3 reads CASSGGPNEQFF. The CDR3 DNA reads TGTGCCAGCAGTGGAGGTCCCAATGAGCAGTTCTTC.

The chain employs TRBV29-1 and TRBJ2-5, with a weak D call TRBD2 (6 bases). The CDR3 extends over 12 amino acids. V was cut by 7 bases and J by 4 bases, with 13 bases left in between. From germline, CDR1 is SQVTM and CDR2 ANQGSEA. CDR3 sequence (DNA): TGCAGCGCCCGGACTAATAGAGAGACCCAGTACTTC. Translating gives CSARTNRETQYF.

This clone is a singleton in its sample. The chain carries TRBV27 and TRBJ2-7, with 8 nucleotides matching TRBD2. Losses at the gene ends were 3 bases for V and 4 bases for J; bases not matched to a gene: 8. There are 15 residues in the CDR3. Germline loops: CDR1 MNHEY, CDR2 SMNVEV (reference sequence). The CDR3: CASSLKPGGPYEQYF. The CDR3 DNA is TGTGCCAGCAGTTTGAAACCGGGAGGGCCTTACGAGCAGTACTTC.

The chain has TRBV27 and TRBJ2-7, with 9 bases aligning to TRBD1. Germline V lookup: CDR1 MNHEY, CDR2 SMNVEV (reference sequence). This CDR3 has 15 residues. Trimming removed 3 bases from V and 5 bases from J; junction bases left unmatched: 8. As DNA, the CDR3 is TGTGCCAGCAGTTTGGGACAGGGAATTAACCACGAGCAGTACTTC. It yields the protein CASSLGQGINHEQYF.

This clone was picked up a small number of times. The chain uses TRBV5-1 and TRBJ2-7; 9 positions match TRBD1. CDR3 size: 13 residues. V lost 4 bases and J lost 4; bases outside the gene matches: 3. Germline V gene data show CDR1 as SGHRS and CDR2 as YFSETQ. Written as DNA, the CDR3 is TGCGCCAGCAGCACAGGGGGCAAGTACGAGCAGTACTTC. As protein: CASSTGGKYEQYF.

The V and J genes are TRBV5-4 and TRBJ1-1; TRBD1 is a possible D gene (5 bases). CDR1 and CDR2 from the germline V gene are SGHNT and YYREEE (reference sequence). With 2 bases removed from V and 0 bases from J, the gap between germline ends came to 20 bases. CDR3 length equals 18 residues. The CDR3 here is CASSFLGGSGPMNTEAFF. The CDR3, as DNA: TGTGCCAGCAGCTTTCTGGGGGGGTCAGGGCCCATGAACACTGAAGCTTTCTTT.

A single count supports this clone. The chain uses TRBV6-1 and TRBJ2-2, with D unclear. There are 13 residues in the CDR3. V was pared by 5 bases and J by 5 bases, with 9 bases between. Germline CDR1 reads MNHNS; CDR2 reads SASEGT. CDR3 nucleotide sequence: TGTGCCAGCAGTTATGGAGTGACCGGGGAGCTGTTTTTT. Encoded protein: CASSYGVTGELFF.

This clone was found once. The rearrangement links TRBV19 to TRBJ2-3; 10 bases match TRBD2. CDR1 and CDR2 (germline): LNHDA, SQIVND (reference sequence). The trim removed 3 bases at V and 6 bases at J, leaving 9 bases unmatched. The CDR3 is 16 residues long. The CDR3 nucleotides read TGTGCCAGTAGTATGGCAGCGGGAGGGTTTTCCGATACGCAGTATTTT. It yields the protein CASSMAAGGFSDTQYF.

The chain links TRBV7-9 to TRBJ2-2, with 8 bases matching TRBD2. Germline V gives CDR1 SEHNR, CDR2 FQNEAQ (reference sequence). The CDR3 sequence is 16 residues long. The J segment lost 5 bases and the V segment lost 5 bases, leaving 10 bases of the junction unmatched. This chain's CDR3 is CASSPTGTRNTGELFF. Written as DNA, the CDR3 is TGTGCCAGCAGCCCAACCGGGACTAGAAATACCGGGGAGCTGTTTTTT.

J is TRBJ2-1 and V is TRBV11-1, with D unclear. Trimming stripped 5 bases from V and 0 bases from J, with 8 bases between. CDR1 and CDR2 (germline): SGHAT, FQDESV (reference sequence). This CDR3 contains 14 residues. The CDR3 nucleotides are TGTGCCAGCAGCCCCCTAAGCTCCTACAATGAGCAGTTCTTC. It specifies CASSPLSSYNEQFF.

The rearrangement joins TRBV4-2 to TRBJ1-2, with D perhaps TRBD1 (5 bases). V was shortened by 8 bases and J by 2 bases, with 15 bases between the two germline ends. Germline CDR1 is LGHNA and CDR2 is YNFKEQ. There are 14 residues in the CDR3. The CDR3 loop is CASSQGALNYGYTF. For the CDR3, the DNA is TGTGCCAGCTCCCAAGGGGCCTTGAACTATGGCTACACCTTC.

This chain connects TRBV4-1 to TRBJ1-2; D unclear. Deletions cut 0 bases from V and 5 bases from J, with 16 bases between. The CDR3 is 16 amino acids. Per the germline V gene, CDR1 is MGHRA and CDR2 is YSYEKL. This chain's CDR3 is CASSQEGGEPWYGYTF. The CDR3 nucleotides read TGCGCCAGCAGCCAAGAAGGCGGGGAGCCGTGGTATGGCTACACCTTC.

The chain combines TRBV2 with TRBJ2-2; 7 bases map to TRBD2. V trimming: 5 bases; J trimming: 2 bases; junction bases outside the gene matches: 8. The CDR3 is made up of 16 amino acids. CDR1 SNHLY and CDR2 FYNNEI come from the germline V gene. CDR3 residues: CASSITGTTNTGELFF. The CDR3 DNA sequence: TGTGCCAGCAGTATAACCGGGACTACTAACACCGGGGAGCTGTTTTTT.

In this sample, this clone turned up once. The chain employs TRBV4-1 and TRBJ2-7; 10 bases align to TRBD2. Losses at the gene ends were 3 bases for V and 4 bases for J; bases not matched to a gene: 3. Germline V gene sequence: CDR1 MGHRA, CDR2 YSYEKL. The CDR3 is 14 amino acids. The chain's CDR3 is CASSQGTSAYEQYF. Written as DNA, the CDR3 is TGCGCCAGCAGCCAGGGGACTAGCGCATACGAGCAGTACTTC.

The rearrangement joins TRBV5-6 to TRBJ1-2; possible D gene TRBD1, 6 bases. Trimming took off 1 base at V and 8 bases at J, with 12 bases between the two ends. The V gene's germline CDR1 is SGHDT and CDR2 YYEEEE. The CDR3 is 13 amino acids. CDR3 residues: CASSLSGGEGYTF. The CDR3 coding sequence is TGTGCCAGCAGCTTGTCTGGGGGCGAAGGCTACACCTTC.

The chain employs TRBV7-9 and TRBJ1-1; tentative D call: TRBD1 (6 bases). The V gene lost 6 bases and the J gene lost 0 bases, with 23 bases spanning the gap. CDR1 is SEHNR, CDR2 FQNEAQ, per germline (reference sequence). This CDR3 region has 18 residues. As DNA, the CDR3 is TGTGCCAGCAGGTACCCGGGGGGCGGCTGGTCGGTGAACACTGAAGCTTTCTTT. Amino acids: CASRYPGGGWSVNTEAFF.